These T cell receptor beta chains were read from a single sample in a study of neurological immune-mediated disorders. TCRdb re-called the 5' RACE reads through MiXCR, storing one row per CDR3 protein. The sample yields under 30,000 distinct CDR3 sequences, about an eighth seen once. Input material: PBMCs. The source of these receptors is a woman in her 40s with HTLV-1-associated myelopathy (HAM/TSP). CDR3s include the opening cysteine and the closing phenylalanine or tryptophan. Each record gives: D gene, J gene, clone size, CDR3 length, V gene, CDR3 DNA, CDR3 protein. The D gene is left open where the match is weak. Size values are once, few and many counts, or a class for expanded clones, and some rows have none.

>TRBD1|TRBJ2-3|many|14|TRBV14
TGTGCCAGCAGCCCTGACAGGGCTACAGATACGCAGTATTTT
CASSPDRATDTQYF
>NA|TRBJ2-5|many|13|TRBV7-2
TGTGCCAGCAGCTCCTCGGCGACGGAGACCCAGTACTTC
CASSSSATETQYF
>TRBD2|TRBJ2-5|many|15|TRBV7-8
TGTGCCAGCATCTTCGACGGGGGGGTCCAAGAGACCCAGTACTTC
CASIFDGGVQETQYF
>TRBD2|TRBJ2-7|NA|14|TRBV20-1
TGCAGCGCTTCCGCGGTTTGGCGGGGGGGAAAGCAGTACTTC
CSASAVWRGGKQYF
>TRBD1|TRBJ1-2|many|15|TRBV20-1
TGCAGTGCTAGACCTCGGACAGGGGGACCCTATGGCTACACCTTC
CSARPRTGGPYGYTF
>NA|TRBJ1-1|many|13|TRBV7-2
TGTGCCAGCAGCTTATCTGGTGACACTGAAGCTTTCTTT
CASSLSGDTEAFF
>TRBD1|TRBJ2-5|many|14|TRBV5-1
TGCGCCAGCAGCTTGAAGGGGGCTGAGGAGACCCAGTACTTC
CASSLKGAEETQYF
>TRBD2|TRBJ2-3|many|14|TRBV5-1
TGCGCCAGCAGCTTTAATAGCGGGGAAGATACGCAGTATTTT
CASSFNSGEDTQYF
>NA|TRBJ2-3|many|14|TRBV7-9
TGTGCCAGCAGCTTAGGAAGGGGCACAGATACGCAGTATTTT
CASSLGRGTDTQYF
>NA|TRBJ2-2|many|17|TRBV7-3
TGTGCCAGCAGCCTCGGTGGTAGCTCCACGAACACCGGGGAGCTGTTTTTT
CASSLGGSSTNTGELFF
>TRBD1|TRBJ2-2|many|19|TRBV10-3
TGTGCCATCAGTGAGGCGGACAGGTGGACCCCACCGAACACCGGGGAGCTGTTTTTT
CAISEADRWTPPNTGELFF
>TRBD1|TRBJ2-3|many|15|TRBV27
TGTGCCAGCAGTTTACCCGGACAGGGAACAGATACGCAGTATTTT
CASSLPGQGTDTQYF
>TRBD2|TRBJ2-2|many|17|TRBV20-1
TGCAGTGCTAGAGATATTAGAAGCGGGGGAAACACCGGGGAGCTGTTTTTT
CSARDIRSGGNTGELFF
>NA|TRBJ2-7|many|13|TRBV6-5
TGTGCCAGCAGTTATAGTAGAAGCGGCGAGCAGTACTTC
CASSYSRSGEQYF
>NA|TRBJ1-6|NA|15|TRBV5-1
TGCGCCAGCAGCTTGGGGAGATCGAAAAATTCACCCCTCCACTTT
CASSLGRSKNSPLHF
>TRBD1|TRBJ1-1|NA|15|TRBV14
TGTGCCAGCAGCCAAGTTGTGAAGGGAGGGGGCAAAGCTTTCTTT
CASSQVVKGGGKAFF
>TRBD1|TRBJ2-7|many|15|TRBV6-5
TGTGCCAGCAGTGAGGGGACAGGGGGCCCCTACGAGCAGTACTTC
CASSEGTGGPYEQYF
>NA|TRBJ2-2|many|14|TRBV28
TGTGCCAGCAGGGGACACATGAACACCGGGGAGCTGTTTTTT
CASRGHMNTGELFF
>TRBD2|TRBJ2-3|many|17|TRBV5-1
TGCGCCAGCAGCTTGGGAGTAGCGGGGGCTAGCACAGATACGCAGTATTTT
CASSLGVAGASTDTQYF
>TRBD1|TRBJ1-2|many|15|TRBV5-1
TGCGCCAGCAGCTTGATACCGGGACAGGGGGCCGGCTACACCTTC
CASSLIPGQGAGYTF